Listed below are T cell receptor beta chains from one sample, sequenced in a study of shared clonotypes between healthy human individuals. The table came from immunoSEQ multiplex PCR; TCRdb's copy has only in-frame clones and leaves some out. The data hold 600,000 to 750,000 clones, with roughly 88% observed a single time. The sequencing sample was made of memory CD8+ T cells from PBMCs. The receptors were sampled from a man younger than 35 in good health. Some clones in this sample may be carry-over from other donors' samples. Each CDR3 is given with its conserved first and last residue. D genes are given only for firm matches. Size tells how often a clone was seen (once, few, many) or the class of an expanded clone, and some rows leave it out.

cdr3_aa: CASGLGGRGYNEQFF; cdr3_nt: TGTGCCAGCGGCTTGGGGGGTCGCGGGTACAATGAGCAGTTCTTC; j_call: TRBJ2-1; d_call: .; clone_size: once; v_call: TRBV28
cdr3_aa: CATLAGGPRATQYF; cdr3_nt: TGTGCCACCCTAGCGGGAGGGCCCCGAGCTACGCAGTATTTT; j_call: TRBJ2-3; d_call: TRBD2; clone_size: .; v_call: TRBV28
cdr3_aa: CASSSDHYNEQFF; cdr3_nt: TGCGCCAGCAGCTCGGACCATTACAATGAGCAGTTCTTC; j_call: TRBJ2-1; d_call: .; clone_size: once; v_call: TRBV5-1
cdr3_aa: CAWSEGSTGGELFF; cdr3_nt: TGTGCCTGGAGTGAGGGGTCAACCGGCGGGGAGCTGTTTTTT; j_call: TRBJ2-2; d_call: .; clone_size: .; v_call: TRBV30
cdr3_aa: CASSLAPDTPNEKLFF; cdr3_nt: TGCGCCAGCAGCTTGGCCCCGGACACACCTAATGAAAAACTGTTTTTT; j_call: TRBJ1-4; d_call: .; clone_size: .; v_call: TRBV5-1
cdr3_aa: CASVQVNEQYF; cdr3_nt: TGTGCCAGCGTACAGGTAAACGAGCAGTACTTC; j_call: TRBJ2-7; d_call: .; clone_size: .; v_call: TRBV2
cdr3_aa: CASSPQTGGNEQFF; cdr3_nt: TGTGCCAGCAGTCCCCAGACAGGGGGCAATGAGCAGTTCTTC; j_call: TRBJ2-1; d_call: TRBD1; clone_size: .; v_call: TRBV27
cdr3_aa: CASSAGREPQSNQPQHF; cdr3_nt: TGTGCCAGCAGTGCGGGCAGGGAGCCGCAGAGCAATCAGCCCCAGCATTTT; j_call: TRBJ1-5; d_call: .; clone_size: .; v_call: TRBV6-4
cdr3_aa: CASSVGGQETQYF; cdr3_nt: TGTGCCAGCAGCGTGGGAGGGCAAGAGACCCAGTACTTC; j_call: TRBJ2-5; d_call: TRBD2; clone_size: .; v_call: TRBV2
cdr3_aa: CASSLMGGYTDTQYF; cdr3_nt: TGCGCCAGCAGCTTGATGGGGGGGTACACAGATACGCAGTATTTT; j_call: TRBJ2-3; d_call: TRBD2; clone_size: .; v_call: TRBV5-1
cdr3_aa: CASSPGLGPNTEAFF; cdr3_nt: TGTGCCAGCAGCCCGGGGTTAGGTCCTAACACTGAAGCTTTCTTT; j_call: TRBJ1-1; d_call: .; clone_size: .; v_call: TRBV7-9
cdr3_aa: CASSRSRRSNTGELFF; cdr3_nt: TGCGCCAGCAGCCGAAGTCGACGGTCGAACACCGGGGAGCTGTTTTTT; j_call: TRBJ2-2; d_call: .; clone_size: .; v_call: TRBV4-3
cdr3_aa: CASSKSGRGYNEQFF; cdr3_nt: TGTGCCAGCAGCAAAAGCGGGAGAGGGTACAATGAGCAGTTCTTC; j_call: TRBJ2-1; d_call: TRBD2; clone_size: .; v_call: TRBV7-2
cdr3_aa: CASSTWDRGFGNTIYF; cdr3_nt: TGTGCCAGCAGCACATGGGACAGGGGGTTTGGAAACACCATATATTTT; j_call: TRBJ1-3; d_call: TRBD1; clone_size: .; v_call: TRBV28
cdr3_aa: CSVLGAAKNIQYF; cdr3_nt: TGCAGCGTTCTGGGCGCCGCCAAAAACATTCAGTACTTC; j_call: TRBJ2-4; d_call: .; clone_size: .; v_call: TRBV29-1
cdr3_aa: CARNGAISGTGNHEQYF; cdr3_nt: TGTGCCAGAAACGGGGCGATCTCCGGGACAGGGAACCACGAGCAGTACTTC; j_call: TRBJ2-7; d_call: TRBD1; clone_size: .; v_call: TRBV19
cdr3_aa: CASRTVLPADTQYF; cdr3_nt: TGTGCCAGCAGAACGGTACTTCCCGCAGATACGCAGTATTTT; j_call: TRBJ2-3; d_call: .; clone_size: .; v_call: TRBV2
cdr3_aa: CASRPTSGTRGADTQYF; cdr3_nt: TGTGCCAGCAGACCAACTTCCGGGACCAGGGGGGCAGATACGCAGTATTTT; j_call: TRBJ2-3; d_call: .; clone_size: .; v_call: TRBV7-9
cdr3_aa: CASSPLLAGAYNEQFF; cdr3_nt: TGTGCCAGCAGCCCCCTCCTAGCGGGTGCCTACAATGAGCAGTTCTTC; j_call: TRBJ2-1; d_call: TRBD2; clone_size: .; v_call: TRBV9
cdr3_aa: CASSLVSENYYEQYF; cdr3_nt: TGTGCCAGCAGTTTGGTCTCCGAGAACTACTACGAGCAGTACTTC; j_call: TRBJ2-7; d_call: .; clone_size: .; v_call: TRBV28
cdr3_aa: CASSKYPPEALAGVDTGYEQYF; cdr3_nt: TGTGCCAGCAGCAAATATCCCCCGGAGGCTCTAGCGGGAGTAGATACCGGCTACGAGCAGTACTTC; j_call: TRBJ2-7; d_call: TRBD2; clone_size: .; v_call: TRBV7-6
cdr3_aa: CASSFGQTSPSGYTF; cdr3_nt: TGTGCCAGCAGCTTTGGACAGACGAGCCCTAGTGGCTACACCTTC; j_call: TRBJ1-2; d_call: .; clone_size: .; v_call: TRBV5-6
cdr3_aa: CASSSGSGLSSYEQYF; cdr3_nt: TGTGCCAGCAGTTCAGGTAGCGGGCTAAGCTCCTACGAGCAGTACTTC; j_call: TRBJ2-7; d_call: TRBD2; clone_size: few; v_call: TRBV28
cdr3_aa: CASGIGTGFNGYTF; cdr3_nt: TGTGCTAGTGGTATAGGGACAGGGTTTAATGGCTACACCTTC; j_call: TRBJ1-2; d_call: TRBD1; clone_size: .; v_call: TRBV12-5
cdr3_aa: CASSLTTGSYNEQFF; cdr3_nt: TGTGCCAGCAGCTTAACAACAGGGTCCTACAATGAGCAGTTCTTC; j_call: TRBJ2-1; d_call: .; clone_size: .; v_call: TRBV7-6
cdr3_aa: CASGFGGNTEAFF; cdr3_nt: TGTGCTAGTGGTTTCGGGGGGAACACTGAAGCTTTCTTT; j_call: TRBJ1-1; d_call: .; clone_size: .; v_call: TRBV12-5
cdr3_aa: CASSFLNTHLEQYF; cdr3_nt: TGTGCCAGCAGCTTTCTTAACACTCACCTTGAGCAGTACTTC; j_call: TRBJ2-7; d_call: .; clone_size: .; v_call: TRBV5-5
cdr3_aa: CASSQDRTAPIYGYTF; cdr3_nt: TGTGCCAGCAGCCAAGATAGGACAGCACCGATCTATGGCTACACCTTC; j_call: TRBJ1-2; d_call: .; clone_size: .; v_call: TRBV14
cdr3_aa: CASSDRDRGPFFEQFF; cdr3_nt: TGCGCCAGCAGCGATCGGGACAGGGGGCCTTTTTTTGAGCAGTTCTTC; j_call: TRBJ2-1; d_call: TRBD1; clone_size: .; v_call: TRBV4-1
cdr3_aa: CASSSDRVGQPQHF; cdr3_nt: TGTGCCAGCAGCTCCGACAGGGTCGGTCAGCCCCAGCATTTT; j_call: TRBJ1-5; d_call: TRBD1; clone_size: .; v_call: TRBV7-8
cdr3_aa: CASSDQGGTEAFF; cdr3_nt: TGCGCCAGCAGTGATCAGGGGGGGACTGAAGCTTTCTTT; j_call: TRBJ1-1; d_call: TRBD1; clone_size: .; v_call: TRBV10-2
cdr3_aa: CASSRRGLVNANGYTF; cdr3_nt: TGTGCCAGCAGCCGCCGGGGGCTGGTTAATGCCAATGGCTACACCTTC; j_call: TRBJ1-2; d_call: .; clone_size: .; v_call: TRBV28
cdr3_aa: CASSLVYGIAGELFF; cdr3_nt: TGTGCCAGCAGTTTAGTTTACGGGATCGCCGGGGAGCTGTTTTTT; j_call: TRBJ2-2; d_call: .; clone_size: .; v_call: TRBV27
cdr3_aa: CASSPLWRGPDTQYF; cdr3_nt: TGTGCCAGCAGCCCGCTCTGGAGGGGCCCAGATACGCAGTATTTT; j_call: TRBJ2-3; d_call: .; clone_size: .; v_call: TRBV11-2
cdr3_aa: CASSWTGNSEAFF; cdr3_nt: TGTGCCAGCAGCTGGACAGGGAATTCTGAAGCTTTCTTT; j_call: TRBJ1-1; d_call: TRBD1; clone_size: .; v_call: TRBV5-4
cdr3_aa: CASSLSRRPSNQPQHF; cdr3_nt: TGTGCCAGCAGTTTATCGAGGCGACCTAGCAATCAGCCCCAGCATTTT; j_call: TRBJ1-5; d_call: .; clone_size: .; v_call: TRBV27
cdr3_aa: CASSQDRYRFGYGYTF; cdr3_nt: TGTGCCAGCAGCCAAGATAGGTACAGGTTCGGCTATGGCTACACCTTC; j_call: TRBJ1-2; d_call: .; clone_size: .; v_call: TRBV4-2
cdr3_aa: CASSQEATTSGYTGELFF; cdr3_nt: TGTGCCAGCAGCCAAGAGGCCACTACTAGCGGTTACACCGGGGAGCTGTTTTTT; j_call: TRBJ2-2; d_call: TRBD2; clone_size: .; v_call: TRBV4-2
cdr3_aa: CASSSVWLAGSSYNEQFF; cdr3_nt: TGTGCCAGCAGTTCCGTATGGCTAGCGGGTAGCTCCTACAATGAGCAGTTCTTC; j_call: TRBJ2-1; d_call: TRBD2; clone_size: .; v_call: TRBV27
cdr3_aa: CATSEDRGAGDTQYF; cdr3_nt: TGTGCCACCTCCGAAGACAGGGGCGCCGGAGATACGCAGTATTTT; j_call: TRBJ2-3; d_call: TRBD1; clone_size: .; v_call: TRBV6-5
cdr3_aa: CASSRAYTGELFF; cdr3_nt: TGTGCCAGCAGCCGCGCCTACACCGGGGAGCTGTTTTTT; j_call: TRBJ2-2; d_call: .; clone_size: .; v_call: TRBV6-5
cdr3_aa: CASSSIPRTLDYDEQYF; cdr3_nt: TGTGCCAGCAGTTCCATACCCCGGACATTGGATTACGACGAGCAGTACTTC; j_call: TRBJ2-7; d_call: .; clone_size: .; v_call: TRBV28
cdr3_aa: CSSKTGNYNEQFF; cdr3_nt: TGCAGCTCCAAGACAGGGAACTACAATGAGCAGTTCTTC; j_call: TRBJ2-1; d_call: TRBD1; clone_size: .; v_call: TRBV29-1
cdr3_aa: CASSQGIEYNEQFF; cdr3_nt: TGTGCCAGCAGCCAAGGAATAGAATACAATGAGCAGTTCTTC; j_call: TRBJ2-1; d_call: .; clone_size: once; v_call: TRBV4-2
cdr3_aa: CASSGQSGPSGANVLTF; cdr3_nt: TGTGCCAGCAGCGGACAATCGGGGCCCTCTGGGGCCAACGTCCTGACTTTC; j_call: TRBJ2-6; d_call: .; clone_size: .; v_call: TRBV6-4
cdr3_aa: CASSLVGRVGKNTEAFF; cdr3_nt: TGTGCCAGCAGCTTAGTTGGAAGGGTTGGGAAGAACACTGAAGCTTTCTTT; j_call: TRBJ1-1; d_call: .; clone_size: .; v_call: TRBV7-8
cdr3_aa: CAGANPGGSHSYNEQFF; cdr3_nt: TGCGCCGGCGCCAACCCGGGGGGTTCACACTCCTACAATGAGCAGTTCTTC; j_call: TRBJ2-1; d_call: TRBD2; clone_size: .; v_call: TRBV4-3